Here is one T cell receptor (beta chain) with its context. The data belong to a study of blood T cell repertoires in COVID-19. Whole-study context: Specimens from acute and convalescent COVID-19 originated in the United States, Italy and Spain. Sample material is recorded as cDNA or gDNA derived from T cells, B-cell-depleted T cells, or PBMCs.

Original processing notes: Estimation of nucleated cell counts was performed using reference gene primer amplification. Sequencing was performed with immunoSEQ multiplex PCR; in TCRdb, only in-frame clones are kept and a portion is missing. V, J and clone size are those of that table, while D and trimming were read from the DNA. The table has fewer than 250,000 clones, roughly four fifths seen once. CDR1 GTSNPN and CDR2 SVGIG come from the germline V gene (reference sequence). This CDR3 region has 17 residues. With 0 bases clipped from V and 0 bases from J, the junction kept 3 bases outside the gene matches.

Sequencing was done on a sample of peripheral blood. The J gene is TRBJ2-3, the V gene TRBV30, with 13 positions matching TRBD2. This clonotype was obtained from a woman in her 70s with acute or convalescent COVID-19. CDR3: CAWSVLAGGSSTDTQYF. The DNA of the CDR3 is TGTGCCTGGAGTGTACTAGCGGGGGGGTCTAGCACAGATACGCAGTATTTT.